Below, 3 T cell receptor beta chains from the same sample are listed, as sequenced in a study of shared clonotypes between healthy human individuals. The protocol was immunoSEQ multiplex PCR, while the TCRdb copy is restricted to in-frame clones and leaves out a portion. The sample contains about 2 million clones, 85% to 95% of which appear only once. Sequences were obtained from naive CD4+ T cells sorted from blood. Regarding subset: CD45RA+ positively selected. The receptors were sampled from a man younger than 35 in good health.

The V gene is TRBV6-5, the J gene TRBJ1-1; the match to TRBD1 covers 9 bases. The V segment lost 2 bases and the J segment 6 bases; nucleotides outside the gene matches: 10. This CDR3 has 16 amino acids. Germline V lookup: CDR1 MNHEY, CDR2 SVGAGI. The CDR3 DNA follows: TGTGCCAGCAGTTACCGGAATCCGGGACAGGGCTCTGAAGCTTTCTTT. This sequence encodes CASSYRNPGQGSEAFF.

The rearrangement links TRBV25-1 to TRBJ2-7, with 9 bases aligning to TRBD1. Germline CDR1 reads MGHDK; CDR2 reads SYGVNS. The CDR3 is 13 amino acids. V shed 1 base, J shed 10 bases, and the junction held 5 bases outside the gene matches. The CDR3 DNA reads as TGTGCCAGCAGTGAATTTGGGACAGGGCCCCAGTACTTC. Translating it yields CASSEFGTGPQYF.

In DNA form, the CDR3 reads TGTGCCAGCAGTGAATGGGCCGTACGGGGCTACACCTTC. Residues: CASSEWAVRGYTF. The rearrangement joins TRBV25-1 to TRBJ1-2, with D unresolved. V gave up 1 base and J gave up 8 bases, with 11 bases separating them. This CDR3 spans 13 amino acids. The germline V gene has CDR1 MGHDK and CDR2 SYGVNS.